This section outlines one T cell receptor beta chain sequence together with its context. Its specificity is unknown. The V end lost 6 bases, the J end lost 6 bases, and 11 bases lay between the germline ends. Germline V CDR1 and CDR2: MDHEN, SYDVKM. The length of the CDR3 is 12 residues. This record comes from a study of shared clonotypes between healthy human individuals. Study summary: The study drew on a couple of women and a few men aged 18 to 49 as donors.

Study donors comprised healthy, HIV-negative adults devoid of recent acute infection or vaccination. The investigators split CD4+ cells into a CD45RA+ naive subset and a CD45RA-negative memory subset. Notes on the study in general: Collection of samples was limited to blood; tissue repertoires likely differ.

The assay was immunoSEQ multiplex PCR, and TCRdb's table has in-frame clones only and misses some. The table includes some 650,000 clones, more than 95% detected once. The genes are TRBV28 and TRBJ1-2, with no clear D. This receptor was identified in a woman aged 25 to 39 in good health. The sequencing sample was made of naive CD4+ T cells sorted from blood. Noted subset: CD45RA+ positively selected. The CDR3 spells CASRRRVNGYTF. In nucleotides, the CDR3 is TGTGCCAGCAGGCGAAGAGTAAATGGCTACACCTTC.